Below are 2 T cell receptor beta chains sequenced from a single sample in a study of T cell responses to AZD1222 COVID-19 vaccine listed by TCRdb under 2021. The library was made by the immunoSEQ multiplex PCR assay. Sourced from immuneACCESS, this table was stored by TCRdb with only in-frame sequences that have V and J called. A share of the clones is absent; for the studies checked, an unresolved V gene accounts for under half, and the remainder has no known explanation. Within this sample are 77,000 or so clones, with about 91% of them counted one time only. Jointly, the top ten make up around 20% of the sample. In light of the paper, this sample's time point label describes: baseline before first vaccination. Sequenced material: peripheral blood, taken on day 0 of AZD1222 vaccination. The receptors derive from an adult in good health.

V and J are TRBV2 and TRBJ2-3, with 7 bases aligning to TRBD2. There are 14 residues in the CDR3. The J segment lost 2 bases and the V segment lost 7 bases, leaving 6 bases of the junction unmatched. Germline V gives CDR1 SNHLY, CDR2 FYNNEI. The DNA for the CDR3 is TGTGCCAGCAAAGGCGGGGGATACACAGATACGCAGTATTTT. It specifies CASKGGGYTDTQYF.

DNA of the CDR3: TGTGCCAGCAGCTTAGACAGGTCGCTGACTAATGAAAAACTGTTTTTT. Amino acid sequence: CASSLDRSLTNEKLFF. V is TRBV7-9 and J is TRBJ1-4, with D tentatively TRBD1 (5 bases). The CDR3 runs to 16 residues. CDR1 and CDR2 (germline): SEHNR, FQNEAQ (reference sequence). The V end lost 1 base, the J end lost 2 bases, and 11 bases lay between the germline ends.